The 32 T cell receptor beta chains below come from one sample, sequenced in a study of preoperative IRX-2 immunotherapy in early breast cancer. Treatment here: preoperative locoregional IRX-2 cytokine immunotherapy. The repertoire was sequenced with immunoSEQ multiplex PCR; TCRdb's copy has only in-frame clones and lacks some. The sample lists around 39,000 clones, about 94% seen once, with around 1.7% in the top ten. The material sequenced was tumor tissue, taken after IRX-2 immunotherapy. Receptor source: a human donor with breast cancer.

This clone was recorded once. The CDR3 loop is CASSLAKQGTGELFF. As DNA, the CDR3 is TGTGCCAGCAGCTTGGCCAAACAGGGCACCGGGGAGCTGTTTTTT. The chain uses TRBV5-4 and TRBJ2-2, with D maybe TRBD1 (6 bases). Germline CDR1 is SGHNT and CDR2 is YYREEE (reference sequence). The CDR3 runs 15 residues. Trimming removed 0 bases at V and 4 bases at J, with 10 bases between.

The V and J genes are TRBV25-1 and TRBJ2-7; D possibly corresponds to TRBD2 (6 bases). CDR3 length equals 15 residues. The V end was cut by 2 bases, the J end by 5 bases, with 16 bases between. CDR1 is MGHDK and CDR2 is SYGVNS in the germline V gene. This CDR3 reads CASSETAGLGDEQYF. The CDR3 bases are TGTGCCAGCAGTGAAACGGCGGGGTTAGGCGACGAGCAGTACTTC.

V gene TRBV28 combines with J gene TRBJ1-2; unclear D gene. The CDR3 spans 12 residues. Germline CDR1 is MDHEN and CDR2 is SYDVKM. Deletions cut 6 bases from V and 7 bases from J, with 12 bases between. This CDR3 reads CASSLLDLGYTF. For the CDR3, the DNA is TGTGCCAGCAGCCTCCTCGACCTTGGCTACACCTTC.

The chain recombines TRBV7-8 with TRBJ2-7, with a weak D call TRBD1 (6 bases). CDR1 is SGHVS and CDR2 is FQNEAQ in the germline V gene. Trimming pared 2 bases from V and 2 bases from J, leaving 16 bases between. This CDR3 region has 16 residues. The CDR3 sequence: CASSLLQGLIAYEQYF. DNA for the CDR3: TGTGCCAGCAGCTTACTACAGGGATTAATAGCCTACGAGCAGTACTTC. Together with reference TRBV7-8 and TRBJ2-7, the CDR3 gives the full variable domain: GAGVSQSPRYKVAKRGQDVALRCDPISGHVSLFWYQQALGQGPEFLTYFQNEAQLDKSGLPSDRFFAERPEGSVSTLKIQRTQQEDSAVYLCASSLLQGLIAYEQYFGPGTRLTVT.

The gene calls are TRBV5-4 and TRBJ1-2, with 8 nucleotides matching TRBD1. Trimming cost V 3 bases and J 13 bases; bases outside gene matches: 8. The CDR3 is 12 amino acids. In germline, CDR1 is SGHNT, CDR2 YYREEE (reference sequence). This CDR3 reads CASSSGTGDPTF. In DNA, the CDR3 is TGTGCCAGCAGCTCCGGGACAGGCGATCCCACCTTC.

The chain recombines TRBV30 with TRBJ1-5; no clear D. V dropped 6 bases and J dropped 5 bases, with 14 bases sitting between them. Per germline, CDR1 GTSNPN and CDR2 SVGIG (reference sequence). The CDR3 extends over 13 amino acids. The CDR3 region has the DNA TGTGCCTGTGCCCTTGGGCTTGATCAGCCCCAGCATTTT. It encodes CACALGLDQPQHF.

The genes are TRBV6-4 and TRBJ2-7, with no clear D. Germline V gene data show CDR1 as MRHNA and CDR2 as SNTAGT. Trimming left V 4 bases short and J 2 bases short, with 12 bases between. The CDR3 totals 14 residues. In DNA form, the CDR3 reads TGTGCCAGCAGTGGCGTAGGGAACACCTACGAGCAGTACTTC. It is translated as CASSGVGNTYEQYF.

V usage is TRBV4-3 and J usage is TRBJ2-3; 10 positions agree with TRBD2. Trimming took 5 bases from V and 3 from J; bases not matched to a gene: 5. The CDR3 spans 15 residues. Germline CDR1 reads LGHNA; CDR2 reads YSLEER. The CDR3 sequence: CASSFAGLATDTQYF. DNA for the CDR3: TGCGCCAGCAGCTTCGCGGGACTAGCGACAGATACGCAGTATTTT.

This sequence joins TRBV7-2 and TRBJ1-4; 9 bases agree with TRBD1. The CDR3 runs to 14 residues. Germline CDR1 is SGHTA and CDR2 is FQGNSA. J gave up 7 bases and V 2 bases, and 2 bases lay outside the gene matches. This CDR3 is CASSLIQGAEKLFF. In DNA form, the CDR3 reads TGTGCCAGCAGCTTAATACAGGGGGCTGAAAAACTGTTTTTT.

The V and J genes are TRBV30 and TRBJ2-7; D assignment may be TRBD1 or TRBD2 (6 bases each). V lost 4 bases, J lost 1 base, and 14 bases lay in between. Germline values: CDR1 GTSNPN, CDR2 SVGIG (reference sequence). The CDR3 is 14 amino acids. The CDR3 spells CAWTGGATSYEQYF. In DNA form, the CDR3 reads TGTGCCTGGACCGGGGGCGCTACATCCTACGAGCAGTACTTC.

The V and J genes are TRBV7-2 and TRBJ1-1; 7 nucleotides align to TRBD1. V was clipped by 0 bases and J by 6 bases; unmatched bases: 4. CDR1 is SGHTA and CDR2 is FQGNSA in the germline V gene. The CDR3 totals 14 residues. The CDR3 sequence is CASSLASQGAEAFF. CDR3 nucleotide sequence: TGTGCCAGCAGCTTAGCGAGTCAGGGGGCTGAAGCTTTCTTT.

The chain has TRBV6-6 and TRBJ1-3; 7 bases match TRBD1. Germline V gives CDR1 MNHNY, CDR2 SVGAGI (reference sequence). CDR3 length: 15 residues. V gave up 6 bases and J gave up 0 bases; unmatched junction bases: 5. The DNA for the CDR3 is TGTGCCAGCAGGGGGACAGCCAACTCTGGAAACACCATATATTTT. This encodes CASRGTANSGNTIYF.

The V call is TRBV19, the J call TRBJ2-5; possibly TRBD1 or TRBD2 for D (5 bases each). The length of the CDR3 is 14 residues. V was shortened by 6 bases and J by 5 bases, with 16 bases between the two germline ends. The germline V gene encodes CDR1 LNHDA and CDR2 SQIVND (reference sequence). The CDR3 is CASRSGPARETQYF. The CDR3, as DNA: TGTGCCAGTAGGTCGGGGCCAGCACGGGAGACCCAGTACTTC.

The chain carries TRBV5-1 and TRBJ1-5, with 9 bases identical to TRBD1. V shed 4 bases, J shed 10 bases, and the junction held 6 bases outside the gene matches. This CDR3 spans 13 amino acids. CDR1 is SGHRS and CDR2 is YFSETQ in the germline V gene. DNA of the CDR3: TGCGCCAGCAGCGCGGGGGGACAGGGACCCCAGCATTTT. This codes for CASSAGGQGPQHF.

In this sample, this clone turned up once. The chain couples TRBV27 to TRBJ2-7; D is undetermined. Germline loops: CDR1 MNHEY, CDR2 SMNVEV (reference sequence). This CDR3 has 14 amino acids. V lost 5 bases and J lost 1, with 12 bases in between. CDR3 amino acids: CASSQRWLSYEQYF. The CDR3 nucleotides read TGTGCCAGCAGTCAACGGTGGCTTTCCTACGAGCAGTACTTC.

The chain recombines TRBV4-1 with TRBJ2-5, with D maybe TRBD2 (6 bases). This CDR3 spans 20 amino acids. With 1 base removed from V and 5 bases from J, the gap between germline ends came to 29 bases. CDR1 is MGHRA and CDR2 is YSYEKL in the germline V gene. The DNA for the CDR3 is TGCGCCAGCAGCCAAGGCCGAGGTGCGGGGACCGGAATTGGGCATGAGACCCAGTACTTC. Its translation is CASSQGRGAGTGIGHETQYF.

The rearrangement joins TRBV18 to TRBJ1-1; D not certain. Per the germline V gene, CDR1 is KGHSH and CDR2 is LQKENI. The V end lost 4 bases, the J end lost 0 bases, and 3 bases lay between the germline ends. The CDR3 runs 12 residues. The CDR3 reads CASSQMNTEAFF. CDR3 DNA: TGTGCCAGCTCACAGATGAACACTGAAGCTTTCTTT.

CDR3 DNA: TGTGCCAGCAGCAGAGGAAAGAGCTCCTACAATGAGCAGTTCTTC. Protein: CASSRGKSSYNEQFF. The chain links TRBV27 to TRBJ2-1, with D unclear. Germline values: CDR1 MNHEY, CDR2 SMNVEV (reference sequence). With 6 bases removed from V and 0 bases from J, the gap between germline ends came to 12 bases. CDR3 length: 15 residues.

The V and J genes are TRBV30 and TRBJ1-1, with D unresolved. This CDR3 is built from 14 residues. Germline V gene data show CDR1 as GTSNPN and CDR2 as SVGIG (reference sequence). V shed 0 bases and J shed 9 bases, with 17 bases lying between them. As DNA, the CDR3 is TGTGCCTGGAGTGTTCCCATGAATGATATAAAAGCTTTCTTT. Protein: CAWSVPMNDIKAFF.

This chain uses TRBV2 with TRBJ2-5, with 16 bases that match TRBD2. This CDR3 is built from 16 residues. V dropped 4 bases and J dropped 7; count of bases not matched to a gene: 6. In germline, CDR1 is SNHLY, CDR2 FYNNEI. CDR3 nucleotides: TGTGCCAGCAGTGCGGGGACTAGCGGGGGGGTAGTGACCCAGTACTTC. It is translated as CASSAGTSGGVVTQYF.

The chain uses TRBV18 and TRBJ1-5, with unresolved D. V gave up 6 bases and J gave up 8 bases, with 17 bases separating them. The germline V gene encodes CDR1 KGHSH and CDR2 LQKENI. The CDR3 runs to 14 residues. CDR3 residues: CASSVRGRGKPQHF. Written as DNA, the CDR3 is TGTGCCAGCTCGGTGCGGGGTCGGGGAAAGCCCCAGCATTTT.

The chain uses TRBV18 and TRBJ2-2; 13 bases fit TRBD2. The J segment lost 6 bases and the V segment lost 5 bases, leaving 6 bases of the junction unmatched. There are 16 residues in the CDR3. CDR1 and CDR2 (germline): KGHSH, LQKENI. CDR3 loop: CASSVGLAGVAGELFF. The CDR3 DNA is TGTGCCAGCTCAGTAGGACTAGCGGGAGTGGCCGGGGAGCTGTTTTTT.

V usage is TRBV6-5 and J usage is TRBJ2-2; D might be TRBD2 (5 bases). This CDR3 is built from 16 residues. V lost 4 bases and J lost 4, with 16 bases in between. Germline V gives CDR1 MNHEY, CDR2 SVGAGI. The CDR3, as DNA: TGTGCCAGCAGTTGGCTCCCAGGTGGAGGCACCGGGGAGCTGTTTTTT. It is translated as CASSWLPGGGTGELFF.

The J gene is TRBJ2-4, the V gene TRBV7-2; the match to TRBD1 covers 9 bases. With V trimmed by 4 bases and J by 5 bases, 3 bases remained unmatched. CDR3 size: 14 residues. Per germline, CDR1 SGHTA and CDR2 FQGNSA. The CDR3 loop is CASSYRTGENIQYF. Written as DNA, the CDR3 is TGTGCCAGCAGCTATCGGACAGGGGAAAACATTCAGTACTTC. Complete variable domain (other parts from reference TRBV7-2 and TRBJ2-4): GAGVSQSPSNKVTEKGKDVELRCDPISGHTALYWYRQSLGQGLEFLIYFQGNSAPDKSGLPSDRFSAERTGGSVSTLTIQRTQQEDSAVYLCASSYRTGENIQYFGAGTRLSVL.

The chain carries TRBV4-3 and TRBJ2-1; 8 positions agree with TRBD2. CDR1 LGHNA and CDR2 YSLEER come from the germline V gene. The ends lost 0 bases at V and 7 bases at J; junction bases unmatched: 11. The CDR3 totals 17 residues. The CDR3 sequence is CASSQEPSGGGRNEQFF. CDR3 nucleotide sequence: TGCGCCAGCAGCCAAGAGCCCTCCGGGGGGGGAAGGAATGAGCAGTTCTTC.

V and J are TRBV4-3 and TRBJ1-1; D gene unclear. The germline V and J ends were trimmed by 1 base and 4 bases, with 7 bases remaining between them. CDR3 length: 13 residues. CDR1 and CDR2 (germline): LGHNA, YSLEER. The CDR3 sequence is CASSQGTLTEAFF. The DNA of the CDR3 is TGCGCCAGCAGCCAAGGGACTCTCACTGAAGCTTTCTTT.

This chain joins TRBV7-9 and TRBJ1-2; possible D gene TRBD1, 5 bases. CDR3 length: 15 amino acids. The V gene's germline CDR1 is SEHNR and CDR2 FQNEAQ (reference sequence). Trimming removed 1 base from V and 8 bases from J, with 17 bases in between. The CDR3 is CASSLDNLDTDGYTF. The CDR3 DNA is TGTGCCAGCAGCTTAGATAACCTGGACACGGACGGCTACACCTTC.

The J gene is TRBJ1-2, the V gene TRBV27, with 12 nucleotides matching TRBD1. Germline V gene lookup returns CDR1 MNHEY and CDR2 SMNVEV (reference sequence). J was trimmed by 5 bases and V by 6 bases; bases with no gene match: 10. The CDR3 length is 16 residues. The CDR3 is CASSMGGQGAGYGYTF. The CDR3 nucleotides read TGTGCCAGCAGCATGGGGGGACAGGGGGCGGGGTATGGCTACACCTTC.

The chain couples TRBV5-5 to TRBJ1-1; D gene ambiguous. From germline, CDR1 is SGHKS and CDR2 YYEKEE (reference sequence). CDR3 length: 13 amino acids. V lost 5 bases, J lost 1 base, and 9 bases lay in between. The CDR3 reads CASRGYGNTEAFF. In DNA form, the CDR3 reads TGTGCCAGCAGGGGGTATGGGAACACTGAAGCTTTCTTT. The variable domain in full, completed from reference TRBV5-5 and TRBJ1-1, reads DAGVTQSPTHLIKTRGQQVTLRCSPISGHKSVSWYQQVLGQGPQFIFQYYEKEERGRGNFPDRFSARQFPNYSSELNVNALLLGDSALYLCASRGYGNTEAFFGQGTRLTVV.

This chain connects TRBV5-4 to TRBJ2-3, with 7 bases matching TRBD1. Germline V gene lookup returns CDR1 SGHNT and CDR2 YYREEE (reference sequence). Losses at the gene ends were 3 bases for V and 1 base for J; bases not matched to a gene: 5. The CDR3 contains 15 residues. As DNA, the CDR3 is TGTGCCAGCAGCTCGGGACAGTCTCGCACAGATACGCAGTATTTT. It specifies CASSSGQSRTDTQYF.

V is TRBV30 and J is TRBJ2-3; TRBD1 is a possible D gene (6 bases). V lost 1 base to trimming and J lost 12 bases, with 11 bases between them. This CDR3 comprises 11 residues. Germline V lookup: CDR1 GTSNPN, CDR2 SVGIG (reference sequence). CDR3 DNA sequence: TGTGCCTGGAGTGAGGGGGATTCTCAGTATTTT. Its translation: CAWSEGDSQYF.

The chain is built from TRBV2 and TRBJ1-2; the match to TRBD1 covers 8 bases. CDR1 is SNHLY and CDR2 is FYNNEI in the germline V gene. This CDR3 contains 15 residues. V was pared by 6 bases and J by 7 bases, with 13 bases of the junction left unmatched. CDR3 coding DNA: TGTGCCAGCAGACCATCAGGGGGCGCATTTTTTGGCTACACCTTC. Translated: CASRPSGGAFFGYTF.